This entry concerns a single TCR beta chain. The target antigen is unknown. The data were obtained in a study of T cell clonotyping in hematopoietic cell transplantation. Study information: Pretransplant recipient samples were taken after cytoreduction.

Broader study findings: After transplant, recipient diversity fell while pathologically expanded clonotypes grew through day 180. Few recipient clonotypes overlapped donors; over 95% were de novo at given depth.

The time point: recipient sample about 28 days before transplant, after cytoreduction. V was shortened by 0 bases and J by 5 bases, with 12 bases between the two germline ends. The CDR3 is 15 amino acids. Germline V gene lookup returns CDR1 MNHNY and CDR2 SVGAGI (reference sequence). The assay was immunoSEQ multiplex PCR, and TCRdb's table has in-frame clones only and misses some. The sample lists around 19,000 clones, more than 70% occurring once. The chain has TRBV6-6 and TRBJ2-3; a possible D gene is TRBD2 (6 bases). Sequenced material: peripheral blood mononuclear cells, taken before stem cell transplant. This clonotype originated in a man between 45 and 60 years old with acute myeloid leukemia. Some clones in this sample may be carry-over from other donors' samples. This chain's CDR3 is CASSYSRRGGDTQYF. The CDR3 DNA reads as TGTGCCAGCAGTTACTCGAGGCGGGGCGGAGATACGCAGTATTTT.